This T cell receptor beta chain originates from a study of OX40 agonist ivuxolimab in advanced cancers. Study overall: Enrolled patients in dose escalation had cancers that were hepatocellular carcinoma, melanoma, renal cell or head and neck cancer.

Only in-frame clones appear in the TCRdb table, and some are missing; sequencing was by immunoSEQ multiplex PCR. In the table there are just over 35,000 clones, approximately 80% of which are singletons. This CDR3 is 13 amino acids long. Germline CDR1 is SGHRS and CDR2 is YFSETQ. Trimming removed 3 bases at V and 8 bases at J, with 14 bases between. The chain carries TRBV5-1 and TRBJ1-2, with no clear D. The sample in question was CD4+ or CD8+ T cells sorted from blood, obtained in a trial of the OX40 agonist ivuxolimab. This TCR derives from an adult with an advanced solid tumor such as melanoma, head and neck, liver or kidney cancer. Written as DNA, the CDR3 is TGCGCCAGCAGCTCCGAGCTGGGAGTAGGCTACACCTTC. Translated, it gives CASSSELGVGYTF.